This T cell receptor (beta chain) was found in a study of shared clonotypes between healthy human individuals. Comment on this clone: The antigen is unknown.

The CDR3 loop spans 12 amino acids. Per germline, CDR1 MNHEY and CDR2 SVGAGI. Trimming pared 5 bases from V and 5 bases from J, leaving 10 bases between. Study findings and constraints: Across a handful of donors, naive CD4 shared roughly 5.2%, naive CD8 under 4%, memory CD4 roughly 2.5%, memory CD8 over 0.3%.

Naive-designated CD8 cells lacked CD45RO, were positively enriched for CCR7, and omitted terminally differentiated effector memory CD45RA+ cells. Deep-level running was used for the assay. Assay: immunoSEQ multiplex PCR; the TCRdb copy retains only in-frame clones and omits some. The table shows about 2.1 million clones, with just over 90% occurring only once. This sequence joins TRBV6-5 and TRBJ2-7; TRBD1 might be the D (6 bases). Sequencing used naive CD8+ T cells from PBMCs. This receptor was taken from a man aged 18 to 30 in good health. Some clones in this sample may be carry-over from other donors' samples. The CDR3 loop reads CASSPTGHEQYF. DNA of the CDR3: TGTGCCAGCAGTCCTACAGGGCACGAGCAGTACTTC.